These T cell receptor beta chains were read from a single sample in a study of T cells in localized non-small cell lung cancer. Sequenced by immunoSEQ multiplex PCR; TCRdb stores in-frame clones only, minus some. This table holds tens of thousands of clones, about nine tenths found once. Sample: peripheral blood, taken before any cancer treatment. The origin of the receptors is a man aged 35 to 69 with stage I squamous cell lung carcinoma. Each CDR3 is given with its conserved first and last residue. The order of the fields is V gene, D gene, clone size, J gene, CDR3 protein, CDR3 DNA. D genes are given only for firm matches. Size values are once, few and many counts, or a class for expanded clones, and some rows have none.

v_gene: TRBV28; d_gene: NA; abundance: NA; j_gene: TRBJ1-1; CDR3aa: CASQTAMDTEAFF; CDR3nt: TGTGCCAGCCAGACGGCTATGGACACTGAAGCTTTCTTT
v_gene: TRBV18; d_gene: TRBD2; abundance: NA; j_gene: TRBJ2-7; CDR3aa: CASSPLAGQSYEQYF; CDR3nt: TGTGCCAGCTCACCGTTAGCGGGGCAATCCTACGAGCAGTACTTC
v_gene: TRBV5-1; d_gene: NA; abundance: NA; j_gene: TRBJ1-2; CDR3aa: CASSHGKTYGYTF; CDR3nt: TGCGCCAGCAGCCACGGGAAAACCTATGGCTACACCTTC
v_gene: TRBV2; d_gene: NA; abundance: once; j_gene: TRBJ2-2; CDR3aa: CASKEDTNTGELFF; CDR3nt: TGTGCCAGCAAGGAGGACACGAACACCGGGGAGCTGTTTTTT
v_gene: TRBV7-2; d_gene: NA; abundance: NA; j_gene: TRBJ1-1; CDR3aa: CASMAGRDTEAFF; CDR3nt: TGTGCCAGCATGGCGGGGCGAGACACTGAAGCTTTCTTT
v_gene: TRBV6-5; d_gene: NA; abundance: NA; j_gene: TRBJ1-2; CDR3aa: CASKPPGDGGYTF; CDR3nt: TGTGCCAGCAAACCGCCCGGGGACGGAGGCTACACCTTC
v_gene: TRBV5-1; d_gene: NA; abundance: NA; j_gene: TRBJ2-4; CDR3aa: CASSLEAKNIQYF; CDR3nt: TGCGCCAGCAGCTTGGAAGCGAAAAACATTCAGTACTTC
v_gene: TRBV5-1; d_gene: NA; abundance: NA; j_gene: TRBJ1-5; CDR3aa: CASSLASGLNQPQHF; CDR3nt: TGCGCCAGCAGCTTGGCTTCGGGGCTCAATCAGCCCCAGCATTTT
v_gene: TRBV27; d_gene: NA; abundance: NA; j_gene: TRBJ1-1; CDR3aa: CASSFVGPANTEAFF; CDR3nt: TGTGCCAGCAGTTTCGTAGGGCCCGCGAACACTGAAGCTTTCTTT
v_gene: TRBV4-2; d_gene: TRBD2; abundance: NA; j_gene: TRBJ2-1; CDR3aa: CASSQVLAGGSYNEQFF; CDR3nt: TGTGCCAGCAGCCAAGTCCTCGCGGGGGGGTCCTACAATGAGCAGTTCTTC
v_gene: TRBV27; d_gene: TRBD1; abundance: NA; j_gene: TRBJ2-7; CDR3aa: CASSKWDRVLMNEQYF; CDR3nt: TGTGCCAGCAGCAAATGGGACAGGGTCCTCATGAACGAGCAGTACTTC
v_gene: TRBV19; d_gene: NA; abundance: NA; j_gene: TRBJ2-6; CDR3aa: CASSIIAALPSGANVLTF; CDR3nt: TGTGCCAGTAGTATAATTGCAGCGCTCCCCTCTGGGGCCAACGTCCTGACTTTC
v_gene: TRBV18; d_gene: NA; abundance: NA; j_gene: TRBJ2-7; CDR3aa: CASSRTAPKEQYF; CDR3nt: TGTGCCAGCTCTCGGACAGCCCCTAAGGAGCAGTACTTC
v_gene: TRBV5-1; d_gene: NA; abundance: NA; j_gene: TRBJ1-1; CDR3aa: CASSLFGENTEAFF; CDR3nt: TGCGCCAGCAGCTTGTTCGGGGAGAACACTGAAGCTTTCTTT
v_gene: TRBV12-5; d_gene: NA; abundance: NA; j_gene: TRBJ1-2; CDR3aa: CASGLGTRTTLNYGYTF; CDR3nt: TGTGCTAGTGGTTTGGGGACGCGGACCACGCTTAACTATGGCTACACCTTC
v_gene: TRBV11-2; d_gene: NA; abundance: NA; j_gene: TRBJ2-7; CDR3aa: CASSLAGQYYEQYF; CDR3nt: TGTGCCAGCAGCTTAGCTGGACAATACTACGAGCAGTACTTC
v_gene: TRBV13; d_gene: NA; abundance: NA; j_gene: TRBJ1-2; CDR3aa: CASSLKQNVNYGYTF; CDR3nt: TGTGCCAGCAGCTTAAAACAAAACGTTAACTATGGCTACACCTTC